This TCR beta chain was retrieved from a study of cytomegalovirus exposure and HLA in healthy donors. It was with 60 Vbeta and 13 Jbeta primers that the PCR ran. Repertoires were generated with immunoSEQ multiplex PCR, while TCRdb's copy carries only in-frame clones and drops some. Of tens of thousands of clones listed, approximately 65% were seen once; the top ten hold around 2.3%. What was sequenced was PBMCs. The clonotype was recovered from a man younger than 40 in good health and CMV-seronegative.

As DNA, the CDR3 is TGTGCCAGCAGCCGGGACAGGGGTGGCAATCAGCCCCAGCATTTT. Translating gives CASSRDRGGNQPQHF. This sequence joins TRBV7-9 and TRBJ1-5; 10 bases align to TRBD1. Looked up from germline, CDR1 is SEHNR and CDR2 is FQNEAQ (reference sequence). Trimming at V came to 5 bases and at J to 2 bases, leaving 3 bases not matched to a gene. CDR3 length: 15 amino acids.